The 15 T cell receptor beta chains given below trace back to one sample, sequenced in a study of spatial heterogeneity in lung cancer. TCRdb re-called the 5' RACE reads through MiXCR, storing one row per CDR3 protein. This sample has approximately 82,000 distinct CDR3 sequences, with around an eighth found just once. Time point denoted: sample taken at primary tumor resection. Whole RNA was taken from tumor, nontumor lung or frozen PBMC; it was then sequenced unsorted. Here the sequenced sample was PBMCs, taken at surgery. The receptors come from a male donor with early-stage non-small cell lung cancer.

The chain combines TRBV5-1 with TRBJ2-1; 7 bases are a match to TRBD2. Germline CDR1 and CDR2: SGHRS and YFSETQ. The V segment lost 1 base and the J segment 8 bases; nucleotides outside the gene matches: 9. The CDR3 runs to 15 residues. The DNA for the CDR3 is TGCGCCAGCAGCTTGATTGAGCGGGGTGTCGATGAGCAGTTCTTC. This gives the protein CASSLIERGVDEQFF.

The CDR3: CASSLGADSTGELFF. The CDR3 DNA sequence: TGTGCCAGCAGCTTAGGGGCGGATTCCACCGGGGAGCTGTTTTTT. V usage is TRBV7-9 and J usage is TRBJ2-2; D ambiguous. V was trimmed by 1 base and J by 4 bases, leaving 10 bases between them. The CDR3 spans 15 residues. In germline, CDR1 is SEHNR, CDR2 FQNEAQ (reference sequence). The full variable domain, its missing parts supplied by reference TRBV7-9 and TRBJ2-2, is DTGVSQNPRHKITKRGQNVTFRCDPISEHNRLYWYRQTLGQGPEFLTYFQNEAQLEKSRLLSDRFSAERPKGSFSTLEIQRTEQGDSAMYLCASSLGADSTGELFFGEGSRLTVL.

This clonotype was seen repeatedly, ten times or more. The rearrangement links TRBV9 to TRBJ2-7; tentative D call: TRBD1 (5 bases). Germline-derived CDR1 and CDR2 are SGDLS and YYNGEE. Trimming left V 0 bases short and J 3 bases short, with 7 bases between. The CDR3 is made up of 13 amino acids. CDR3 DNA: TGTGCCAGCAGCGTAGAAGGGGACTACGAGCAGTACTTC. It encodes CASSVEGDYEQYF.

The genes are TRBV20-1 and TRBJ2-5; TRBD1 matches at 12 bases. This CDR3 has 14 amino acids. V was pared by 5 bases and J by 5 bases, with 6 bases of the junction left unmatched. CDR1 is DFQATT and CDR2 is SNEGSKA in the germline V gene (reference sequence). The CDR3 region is CSAGDRGLVETQYF. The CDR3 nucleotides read TGCAGTGCTGGGGACAGGGGGCTTGTGGAGACCCAGTACTTC.

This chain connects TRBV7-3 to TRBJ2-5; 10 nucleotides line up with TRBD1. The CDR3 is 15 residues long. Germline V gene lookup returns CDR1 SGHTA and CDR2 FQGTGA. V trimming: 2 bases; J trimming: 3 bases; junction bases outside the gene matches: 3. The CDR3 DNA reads TGTGCCAGCAGCTTACGCGGGACAGGGGAAGAGACCCAGTACTTC. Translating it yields CASSLRGTGEETQYF.

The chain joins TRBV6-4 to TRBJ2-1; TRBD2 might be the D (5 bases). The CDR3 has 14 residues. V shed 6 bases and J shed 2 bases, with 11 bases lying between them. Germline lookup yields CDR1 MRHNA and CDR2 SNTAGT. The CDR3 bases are TGTGCCAGCAGCCTTGGAGCGGCCTACAATGAGCAGTTCTTC. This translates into CASSLGAAYNEQFF.

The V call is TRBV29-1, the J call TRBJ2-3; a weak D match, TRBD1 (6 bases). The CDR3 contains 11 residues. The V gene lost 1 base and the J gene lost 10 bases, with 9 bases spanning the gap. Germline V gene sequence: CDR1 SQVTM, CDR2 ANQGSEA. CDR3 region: CSVEAGQPQYF. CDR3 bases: TGCAGCGTTGAAGCAGGACAGCCGCAGTATTTT.

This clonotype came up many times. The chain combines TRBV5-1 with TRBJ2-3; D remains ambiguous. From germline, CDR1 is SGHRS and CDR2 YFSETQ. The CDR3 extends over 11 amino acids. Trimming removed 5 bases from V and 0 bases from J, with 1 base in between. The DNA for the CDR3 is TGCGCCAGCAGAAGCACAGATACGCAGTATTTT. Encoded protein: CASRSTDTQYF.

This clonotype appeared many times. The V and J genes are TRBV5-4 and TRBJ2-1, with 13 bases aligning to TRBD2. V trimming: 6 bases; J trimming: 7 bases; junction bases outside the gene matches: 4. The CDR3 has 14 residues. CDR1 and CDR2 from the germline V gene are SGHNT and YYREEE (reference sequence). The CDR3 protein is CASIRTSGSNEQFF. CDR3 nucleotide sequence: TGTGCCAGCATCCGGACTAGCGGGAGTAATGAGCAGTTCTTC.

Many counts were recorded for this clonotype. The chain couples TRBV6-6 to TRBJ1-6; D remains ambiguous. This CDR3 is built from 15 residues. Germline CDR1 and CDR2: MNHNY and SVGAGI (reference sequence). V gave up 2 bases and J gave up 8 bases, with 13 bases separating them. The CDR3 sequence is CASSYAPARDSPLHF. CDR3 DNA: TGTGCCAGCAGTTACGCGCCGGCTAGGGATTCACCCCTCCACTTT.

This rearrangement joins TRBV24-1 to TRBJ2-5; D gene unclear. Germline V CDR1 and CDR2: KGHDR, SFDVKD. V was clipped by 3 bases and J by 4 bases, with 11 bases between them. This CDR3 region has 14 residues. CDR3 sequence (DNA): TGTGCCACCAGTGATGGCCTTTGGCCAGAGACCCAGTACTTC. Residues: CATSDGLWPETQYF.

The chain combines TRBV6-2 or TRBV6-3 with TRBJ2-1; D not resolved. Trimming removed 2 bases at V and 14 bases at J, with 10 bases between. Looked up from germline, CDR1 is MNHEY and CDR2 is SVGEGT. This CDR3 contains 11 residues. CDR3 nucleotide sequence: TGTGCCAGCAGTTACGGGCTGAGTAAGTTCTTC. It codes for CASSYGLSKFF.

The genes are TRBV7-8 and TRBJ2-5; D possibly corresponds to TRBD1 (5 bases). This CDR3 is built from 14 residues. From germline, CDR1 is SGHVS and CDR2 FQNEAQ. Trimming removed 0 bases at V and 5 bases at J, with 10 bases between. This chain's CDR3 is CASSLATGAETQYF. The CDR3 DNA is TGTGCCAGCAGCTTAGCCACAGGAGCGGAGACCCAGTACTTC.

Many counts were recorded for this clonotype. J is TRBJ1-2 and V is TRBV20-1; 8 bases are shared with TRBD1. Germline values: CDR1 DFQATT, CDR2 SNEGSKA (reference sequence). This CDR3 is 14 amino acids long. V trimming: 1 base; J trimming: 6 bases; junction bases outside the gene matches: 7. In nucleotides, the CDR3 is TGCAGTGCTAGAGTTAGACAGGGGACGGATGGCTACACCTTC. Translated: CSARVRQGTDGYTF.

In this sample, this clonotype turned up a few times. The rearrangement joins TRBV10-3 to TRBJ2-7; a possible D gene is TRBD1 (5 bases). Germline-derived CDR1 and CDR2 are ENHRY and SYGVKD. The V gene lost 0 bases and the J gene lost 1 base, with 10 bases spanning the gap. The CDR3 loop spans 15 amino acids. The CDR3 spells CAISESRDRSYEQYF. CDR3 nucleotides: TGTGCCATCAGTGAGTCGCGAGACAGATCCTACGAGCAGTACTTC.